Shown below are 21 T cell receptor beta chains from a single sample sequenced in a study of shared clonotypes between healthy human individuals. Assay: immunoSEQ multiplex PCR; the TCRdb copy retains only in-frame clones and omits some. The sample shows roughly 2,500,000 clones, approximately 93% of them seen only once. Sequencing was performed on naive CD4+ T cells from PBMCs. Documented subset: CD45RA+ positively selected. Every receptor here comes from a man younger than 35 in good health. Some clones in this sample may be carry-over from other donors' samples.

The chain links TRBV6-1 to TRBJ1-5, with TRBD1 as a possible D gene (5 bases). The germline V and J ends were trimmed by 6 bases and 0 bases, with 12 bases remaining between them. Looked up from germline, CDR1 is MNHNS and CDR2 is SASEGT. This CDR3 comprises 15 residues. The CDR3 sequence is CASRQEVNSNQPQHF. The CDR3 region has the DNA TGTGCCAGCAGACAGGAGGTTAATAGCAATCAGCCCCAGCATTTT.

The chain combines TRBV4-1 with TRBJ2-3, with D perhaps being TRBD1 or TRBD2 (5 bases each). Germline V gives CDR1 MGHRA, CDR2 YSYEKL. Deletions cut 0 bases from V and 8 bases from J, with 15 bases between. The CDR3 is made up of 15 amino acids. The CDR3 DNA reads as TGCGCCAGCAGCCAAGATGGGACCGGGGTTCTTACGCAGTATTTT. Residues: CASSQDGTGVLTQYF.

V gene TRBV28 combines with J gene TRBJ1-5; the D is unclear. V lost 6 bases and J lost 5, with 8 bases in between. CDR1 MDHEN and CDR2 SYDVKM come from the germline V gene. The CDR3 is 12 residues long. DNA for the CDR3: TGTGCCAGCAGATCCTGGGATCAGCCCCAGCATTTT. This encodes CASRSWDQPQHF. The full variable domain, rest sourced from reference TRBV28 and TRBJ1-5, is DVKVTQSSRYLVKRTGEKVFLECVQDMDHENMFWYRQDPGLGLRLIYFSYDVKMKEKGDIPEGYSVSREKKERFSLILESASTNQTSMYLCASRSWDQPQHFGDGTRLSIL.

As concerns this clone: Other DNA sequences in this specimen translate into the identical CDR3. V gene TRBV6-1 combines with J gene TRBJ2-7, with D perhaps TRBD2 (5 bases). Trimming left V 1 base short and J 4 bases short, with 5 bases between. The CDR3 sequence is 12 residues long. CDR1 and CDR2 from the germline V gene are MNHNS and SASEGT. CDR3 nucleotide sequence: TGTGCCAGCAGTGAAGGAGGGTACGAGCAGTACTTC. As protein: CASSEGGYEQYF.

The chain recombines TRBV6-1 with TRBJ2-7; D uncertain. V was shortened by 2 bases and J by 3 bases, with 8 bases between the two germline ends. Germline V gene data show CDR1 as MNHNS and CDR2 as SASEGT. CDR3 length equals 13 residues. CDR3 protein: CASSESPNYEQYF. In DNA form, the CDR3 reads TGTGCCAGCAGTGAATCTCCGAACTACGAGCAGTACTTC.

CDR3 amino acids: CASSWGNPGGGNEQFF. The CDR3 DNA sequence: TGCGCCAGCAGCTGGGGGAATCCGGGCGGTGGCAATGAGCAGTTCTTC. This chain uses TRBV5-1 with TRBJ2-1; tentatively, D is TRBD1 or TRBD2 (5 bases each). The CDR3 extends over 16 amino acids. CDR1 and CDR2 (germline): SGHRS, YFSETQ. The ends were cut back, 3 bases at V and 6 bases at J, with 19 bases in the middle.

Only one count was recorded for this clone. The chain is built from TRBV5-6 and TRBJ1-5, with a possible D match to TRBD1 (6 bases). CDR3 length: 15 residues. Germline V gene data show CDR1 as SGHDT and CDR2 as YYEEEE. Trimming removed 1 base at V and 4 bases at J, with 12 bases between. CDR3 nucleotides: TGTGCCAGCAGCTTGTGGGGGGCGAAAAATCAGCCCCAGCATTTT. It encodes CASSLWGAKNQPQHF.

V is TRBV6-5 and J is TRBJ2-7; 7 bases map to TRBD2. With 2 bases clipped from V and 3 bases from J, the junction kept 7 bases outside the gene matches. Per the germline V gene, CDR1 is MNHEY and CDR2 is SVGAGI. CDR3 length equals 15 residues. In nucleotides, the CDR3 is TGTGCCAGCAGTTACCGAAATCCGGGAGGCTACGAGCAGTACTTC. It encodes CASSYRNPGGYEQYF.

The rearrangement links TRBV4-2 to TRBJ2-1; D might be TRBD1 or TRBD2, each matching 5 bases. V lost 4 bases and J 0 bases, leaving 13 bases between the germline ends. This CDR3 has 16 amino acids. CDR1 and CDR2 (germline): LGHNA, YNFKEQ. CDR3 residues: CASSPLRDDSYNEQFF. DNA for the CDR3: TGTGCCAGCAGCCCCCTAAGGGACGACTCCTACAATGAGCAGTTCTTC.

The rearrangement links TRBV2 to TRBJ1-2; D uncertain. V lost 1 base, J lost 1 base, and 7 bases lay in between. The CDR3 covers 14 residues. CDR1 is SNHLY and CDR2 is FYNNEI in the germline V gene. The CDR3 bases are TGTGCCAGCAGTGAAGGGGTGGATAACTATGGCTACACCTTC. This sequence encodes CASSEGVDNYGYTF.

The chain uses TRBV6-1 and TRBJ1-2, with a possible D match to TRBD1 (6 bases). The CDR3 runs 13 residues. Trimming shortened V by 4 bases and J by 6 bases, and 12 bases separated the two germline ends. Germline-derived CDR1 and CDR2 are MNHNS and SASEGT. The CDR3, as DNA: TGTGCCAGCAGTGGAGGGGGTTGGGATGGCTACACCTTC. The encoded protein is CASSGGGWDGYTF.

This clone was seen once. This rearrangement joins TRBV14 to TRBJ2-1; TRBD2 matches 12 bases. The CDR3 runs to 18 residues. Germline V gene sequence: CDR1 SGHDN, CDR2 FVKESK. J gave up 5 bases and V 1 base, and 9 bases lay outside the gene matches. The CDR3 region has the DNA TGTGCCAGCAGCCAAGGGACTAGCGGGACCGTCATCCACAATGAGCAGTTCTTC. Amino acids: CASSQGTSGTVIHNEQFF.

This clone was observed a few times. The CDR3 sequence is CAISKNTGDLNQPQHF. In nucleotides, the CDR3 is TGTGCCATCAGTAAGAATACCGGAGACCTCAATCAGCCCCAGCATTTT. V gene TRBV10-3 combines with J gene TRBJ1-5; D is undetermined. V lost 5 bases and J lost 3, with 17 bases in between. Germline CDR1 reads ENHRY; CDR2 reads SYGVKD. The CDR3 is made up of 16 amino acids.

This clone was counted once. At the DNA level, this CDR3 is encoded by other sequences in the same sample as well. The CDR3 loop is CASSEGQGGYEQYF. CDR3 bases: TGCGCCAGCAGCGAGGGTCAGGGAGGCTACGAGCAGTACTTC. The rearrangement uses TRBV5-1 and TRBJ2-7; tentatively, D is TRBD2 (6 bases). The CDR3 contains 14 residues. Germline V gene data show CDR1 as SGHRS and CDR2 as YFSETQ. Trimming shortened V by 4 bases and J by 3 bases, and 14 bases separated the two germline ends.

The gene calls are TRBV7-9 and TRBJ2-7; no firm D call. The V gene lost 4 bases and the J gene lost 3 bases, with 10 bases spanning the gap. The CDR3 sequence is 13 residues long. Germline CDR1 and CDR2: SEHNR and FQNEAQ (reference sequence). CDR3 in DNA: TGTGCCAGCAGCTCCCGGACCAACTACGAGCAGTACTTC. Residues: CASSSRTNYEQYF.

The genes are TRBV5-1 and TRBJ2-7; D ambiguous. The CDR3 has 14 amino acids. CDR1 and CDR2 from the germline V gene are SGHRS and YFSETQ. Trimming took off 1 base at V and 5 bases at J, with 13 bases between the two ends. DNA of the CDR3: TGCGCCAGCAGCTTGAGGGAAAATAGGCACGAGCAGTACTTC. Its protein product is CASSLRENRHEQYF.

The chain carries TRBV4-1 and TRBJ2-5; 8 nucleotides align to TRBD2. This CDR3 region has 16 residues. V was pared by 0 bases and J by 4 bases, with 7 bases of the junction left unmatched. Germline CDR1 is MGHRA and CDR2 is YSYEKL. CDR3 loop: CASSQDWAGGGETQYF. CDR3 sequence (DNA): TGCGCCAGCAGCCAAGATTGGGCGGGAGGAGGAGAGACCCAGTACTTC.

The CDR3 DNA reads as TGTGCCAGCAGTCCCTCGGGCGAGGGCACAGATACGCAGTATTTT. Encoded protein: CASSPSGEGTDTQYF. The rearrangement uses TRBV7-3 and TRBJ2-3; D remains ambiguous. The CDR3 extends over 15 amino acids. Trimming took off 6 bases at V and 1 base at J, with 14 bases between the two ends. Germline loops: CDR1 SGHTA, CDR2 FQGTGA.

This clone was counted a single time. The rearrangement links TRBV5-4 to TRBJ1-4; the D is unclear. The V end was cut by 2 bases, the J end by 14 bases, with 13 bases between. The CDR3 spans 12 residues. Germline V gene sequence: CDR1 SGHNT, CDR2 YYREEE (reference sequence). The CDR3: CASSFNRGDLFF. The CDR3, as DNA: TGTGCCAGCAGCTTCAACCGCGGGGATCTGTTTTTT.

With regard to this clone: The same CDR3 arises from other DNA sequences in this sample as well. V usage is TRBV28 and J usage is TRBJ1-2; D not resolved. There are 13 residues in the CDR3. Germline-derived CDR1 and CDR2 are MDHEN and SYDVKM. Trimming stripped 3 bases from V and 2 bases from J, with 7 bases between. The CDR3 DNA reads TGTGCCAGCAGTTTCCAGGAAAACTATGGCTACACCTTC. Translated: CASSFQENYGYTF.

In this sample, this clone turned up once. This chain connects TRBV18 to TRBJ1-2; D gene unclear. Trimming took off 4 bases at V and 4 bases at J, with 19 bases between the two ends. The CDR3 length is 16 residues. Germline loops: CDR1 KGHSH, CDR2 LQKENI. The CDR3 protein is CASSQGSLLFPYGYTF. The CDR3 DNA reads TGTGCCAGCTCACAAGGGTCCCTCCTTTTTCCCTATGGCTACACCTTC.